The clone carrying this T cell receptor beta chain occurred many times. This entry is derived from a study of T cells in Graves' hyperthyroidism and ophthalmopathy. Per the germline V gene, CDR1 is MDHEN and CDR2 is SYDVKM. Trimming removed 5 bases at V and 1 base at J, with 18 bases between. The CDR3 runs 17 residues. The investigators amplified TCR beta CDR3 regions from RNA transcripts. The HTBI primer set drove a first-round RT-PCR of the TCR CDR3. TCRdb independently ran MiXCR on the multiplex PCR reads; one entry per CDR3 protein. The table shows some 620,000 distinct CDR3 sequences, with 16% occurring only once.

This clonotype was obtained from a woman aged 25 to 45 with Graves' hyperthyroidism. This rearrangement joins TRBV28 to TRBJ2-1; D is perhaps TRBD1 or TRBD2 (5 bases each). The specimen was blood. The CDR3: CASSLADRDGSYNEQFF. CDR3 sequence (DNA): TGTGCCAGCAGTCTCGCAGACCGGGACGGATCCTACAATGAGCAGTTCTTC.